This TCR beta chain was identified in a study of blood T cell repertoires in COVID-19. While infection was still active, Seattle patients were enrolled and then followed longitudinally. Germline loops: CDR1 MNHEY, CDR2 SVGEGT. V trimming: 3 bases; J trimming: 7 bases; junction bases outside the gene matches: 4. This CDR3 region has 15 residues. TCRdb's copy holds only in-frame clones and misses some; the assay was immunoSEQ multiplex PCR. The sample holds some 87,000 clones, around 90% seen once. This clone was seen only once. This receptor was identified in a human donor with COVID-19, enrolled during active disease. The donor label of this sample is uncertain. This chain joins TRBV6-2 or TRBV6-3 and TRBJ2-1; the match to TRBD2 covers 12 bases. The specimen was peripheral blood. CDR3 region: CASSYASGGANEQFF. The CDR3 DNA reads as TGTGCCAGCAGTTATGCTAGCGGGGGGGCGAATGAGCAGTTCTTC.